This is a list of T cell receptor beta chains from one sample in a study of blood T cell repertoires in COVID-19. Only in-frame clones appear in the TCRdb table, and some are missing; sequencing was by immunoSEQ multiplex PCR. The table records 200,000 to 250,000 clones, about 80% of them present only once. The specimen was PBMCs or T cells enriched from blood (not recorded which). The receptors come from a woman in her 50s who had been exposed to COVID-19. Both conserved end residues are part of each CDR3. The order of the fields is J gene, D gene, V gene, clone size, CDR3 DNA, CDR3 protein. The D gene is left open where the match is weak. Size is omitted from some rows. Given values are once, few, many or a class for expanded clones.

>TRBJ1-1|-|TRBV28|-
TGTGCCAGCAGCCCCGCAGGCATGAACACTGAAGCTTTCTTT
CASSPAGMNTEAFF
>TRBJ1-2|TRBD1|TRBV5-4|-
TGTGCCAGCAGCTTAGTTCAGGGGGACGGGGGCTACACCTTC
CASSLVQGDGGYTF
>TRBJ2-3|-|TRBV18|-
TGTGCCAGCTCACCCCCACAGGGAGTGAGCACAGATACGCAGTATTTT
CASSPPQGVSTDTQYF
>TRBJ2-1|-|TRBV28|-
TGTGCCAGCCGGAGGGCTAGGAATGAGCAGTTCTTC
CASRRARNEQFF
>TRBJ1-3|-|TRBV2|-
TGTGCCAGCTCCTCCCCGCTATCTGGAAACACCATATATTTT
CASSSPLSGNTIYF
>TRBJ2-5|TRBD1|TRBV6-6|-
TGTGCCAGCAGAGAACCGGGACAGAGAGAGACCCAGTACTTC
CASREPGQRETQYF
>TRBJ1-2|-|TRBV28|-
TGTGCCAGCAGTTTGACAGGTGGGCTTGATGGCTACACCTTC
CASSLTGGLDGYTF
>TRBJ1-1|-|TRBV5-1|-
TGCGCCAGCAGCCTGGGGGCCGCAGGGGAAGCTTTCTTT
CASSLGAAGEAFF
>TRBJ1-5|TRBD1|TRBV19|once
TGTGCCAGTAGTATCGACAGGGGGGCCAATCAGCCCCAGCATTTT
CASSIDRGANQPQHF
>TRBJ1-1|TRBD1|TRBV6-5|-
TGTGCCAGCACGCGGACAGGGGCTATGAACACTGAAGCTTTCTTT
CASTRTGAMNTEAFF
>TRBJ2-7|-|TRBV7-9|-
TGTGCCAGCAGCTTTGGACAATACCCCTACGAGCAGTACTTC
CASSFGQYPYEQYF